The 24 T cell receptor beta chains reported below all come from one sample, sequenced in a study of control samples from healthy donors and cancer patients. The assay was immunoSEQ multiplex PCR, and TCRdb's table has in-frame clones only and misses some. The top ten clones hold 2.9% of a sample with 100,000 to 150,000 clones, about 89% of them seen once. Sequenced: blood. These receptors were taken from a man between 60 and 75 years old in good health.

This clone is a singleton in its sample. V gene TRBV11-2 combines with J gene TRBJ1-2; D is uncertain. The CDR3 runs 13 residues. Germline CDR1 is SGHAT and CDR2 is FQNNGV. Trimming pared 1 base from V and 7 bases from J, leaving 10 bases between. CDR3 coding DNA: TGTGCCAGCAGCTTAGGGGAAGGGTTTGGCTACACCTTC. Translated, it gives CASSLGEGFGYTF.

A few counts support this clone. The genes are TRBV6-6 and TRBJ2-5; D perhaps matches TRBD2 (6 bases). The V and J ends lost 0 bases and 5 bases respectively, with 13 bases between them. The CDR3 covers 15 residues. Germline CDR1 and CDR2: MNHNY and SVGAGI (reference sequence). CDR3 DNA sequence: TGTGCCAGCAGTTACTCGGGGGGTCTGGGGGAGACCCAGTACTTC. Translated, it gives CASSYSGGLGETQYF.

This clone appeared a single time. The CDR3, as DNA: TGTGCCAGCAGTTACGGGACAGATTACGAGCAGTACTTC. Its protein product is CASSYGTDYEQYF. The genes are TRBV27 and TRBJ2-7, with 7 bases identical to TRBD1. J gave up 4 bases and V 4 bases, and 4 bases lay outside the gene matches. This CDR3 region has 13 residues. The V gene's germline CDR1 is MNHEY and CDR2 SMNVEV (reference sequence).

The CDR3 DNA follows: TGTGCCAGCAGCGTGAGGGGGGCTGGAAACACCATATATTTT. Translating it yields CASSVRGAGNTIYF. The V and J genes are TRBV28 and TRBJ1-3; a weak D match, TRBD1 (6 bases). The CDR3 totals 14 residues. Trimming cost V 6 bases and J 2 bases, with 11 bases left between them. Germline V gene lookup returns CDR1 MDHEN and CDR2 SYDVKM. Full variable domain (missing parts from reference TRBV28 and TRBJ1-3): DVKVTQSSRYLVKRTGEKVFLECVQDMDHENMFWYRQDPGLGLRLIYFSYDVKMKEKGDIPEGYSVSREKKERFSLILESASTNQTSMYLCASSVRGAGNTIYFGEGSWLTVV.

This chain links TRBV2 with TRBJ1-1; 8 bases match TRBD1. Trimming took 6 bases from V and 1 from J; bases not matched to a gene: 4. Germline-derived CDR1 and CDR2 are SNHLY and FYNNEI. The CDR3 contains 14 residues. The CDR3 bases are TGTGCCAGCAGAGACAGGGGAGGGAACACTGAAGCTTTCTTT. It encodes CASRDRGGNTEAFF.

This sequence joins TRBV2 and TRBJ1-2; unclear D gene. Deletions cut 8 bases from V and 2 bases from J, with 9 bases between. The germline V gene encodes CDR1 SNHLY and CDR2 FYNNEI. The CDR3 covers 12 residues. The CDR3 DNA sequence: TGTGCCAGCGCCCAAGGGAACTATGGCTACACCTTC. It is translated as CASAQGNYGYTF.

This sequence joins TRBV3-1 (or the pseudogene TRBV3-2) and TRBJ2-2, with 10 bases aligning to TRBD2. Germline trimming cut 5 bases from V and 4 bases from J; bases unmatched to any gene: 4. The germline V gene has CDR1 LGHDT and CDR2 YNNKEL (reference sequence). The CDR3 length is 15 residues. CDR3 coding DNA: TGTGCCAGCAGCTTAGCGGGGGGAGGCACCGGGGAGCTGTTTTTT. Translating gives CASSLAGGGTGELFF.

This clone came up once. For the CDR3, the DNA is TGTGCCAGCACCGGTGGGAGCCATAGCAATCAGCCCCAGCATTTT. Translating gives CASTGGSHSNQPQHF. The gene calls are TRBV2 and TRBJ1-5, with D unresolved. The CDR3 loop spans 15 amino acids. Germline V gene lookup returns CDR1 SNHLY and CDR2 FYNNEI. Trimming removed 7 bases from V and 0 bases from J, with 13 bases in between.

The V gene is TRBV19, the J gene TRBJ1-1; no definite D call. V lost 8 bases to trimming and J lost 1 base, with 8 bases between them. Germline V CDR1 and CDR2: LNHDA, SQIVND (reference sequence). The CDR3 covers 12 residues. This CDR3 reads CASEWGNTEAFF. CDR3 nucleotide sequence: TGTGCCAGTGAATGGGGGAACACTGAAGCTTTCTTT.

The rearrangement joins TRBV6-4 to TRBJ1-5; 12 bases are a match to TRBD1. CDR3 length equals 18 residues. Germline V gene lookup returns CDR1 MRHNA and CDR2 SNTAGT. V shed 0 bases, J shed 5 bases, and the junction held 8 bases outside the gene matches. The CDR3 DNA is TGTGCCAGCAGTGACTCGAGGGACAGGGGGCGTTGCGATCAGCCCCAGCATTTT. It translates to CASSDSRDRGRCDQPQHF.

In this sample, this clone turned up once. The chain has TRBV10-3 and TRBJ1-3; 7 nucleotides align to TRBD1. CDR1 is ENHRY and CDR2 is SYGVKD in the germline V gene. V was pared by 7 bases and J by 2 bases, with 5 bases of the junction left unmatched. This CDR3 has 14 residues. The CDR3: CAIKGASPGNTIYF. CDR3 DNA sequence: TGTGCCATCAAGGGGGCTAGCCCTGGAAACACCATATATTTT.

The rearrangement joins TRBV5-1 to TRBJ2-3, with 11 positions matching TRBD1. Germline-derived CDR1 and CDR2 are SGHRS and YFSETQ. This CDR3 is built from 16 residues. V lost 3 bases, J lost 3 bases, and 6 bases stayed unmatched. CDR3 in amino acids: CASSSGTGGMTDTQYF. The CDR3, as DNA: TGCGCCAGCAGCTCCGGGACAGGGGGGATGACAGATACGCAGTATTTT.

The rearrangement links TRBV2 to TRBJ2-6; D not certain. Germline V lookup: CDR1 SNHLY, CDR2 FYNNEI. The CDR3 is 15 residues long. V dropped 5 bases and J dropped 2 bases, with 10 bases sitting between them. CDR3: CASSPQETGANVLTF. The CDR3 DNA follows: TGTGCCAGCAGTCCTCAGGAGACTGGGGCCAACGTCCTGACTTTC.

V usage is TRBV12-3 or TRBV12-4 and J usage is TRBJ1-5; D remains ambiguous. V gave up 3 bases and J gave up 4 bases, with 7 bases separating them. CDR3 length equals 13 residues. The CDR3 here is CASSFSANQPQHF. DNA for the CDR3: TGTGCCAGCAGTTTCAGCGCTAATCAGCCCCAGCATTTT.

The table lists this clone with a count of one. The chain has TRBV18 and TRBJ2-2; weak D call: TRBD1 (6 bases). The CDR3 runs 15 residues. The ends were cut back, 3 bases at V and 0 bases at J, with 8 bases in the middle. Germline lookup yields CDR1 KGHSH and CDR2 LQKENI. CDR3 region: CASSPWGPNTGELFF. CDR3 nucleotides: TGTGCCAGCTCACCCTGGGGGCCGAACACCGGGGAGCTGTTTTTT.

This clone has only one observation. The chain has TRBV6-2 or TRBV6-3 and TRBJ1-2; perhaps TRBD1 as D (5 bases). V was shortened by 0 bases and J by 7 bases, with 18 bases between the two germline ends. This CDR3 is 16 amino acids long. Germline CDR1 and CDR2: MNHEY and SVGEGT. CDR3 in DNA: TGTGCCAGCAGTTACTCAATCGGGGGAGAGGTGCGTGGCTACACCTTC. Protein product: CASSYSIGGEVRGYTF.

This clone showed up just a few times. The chain links TRBV19 to TRBJ1-6; D is ambiguous. From germline, CDR1 is LNHDA and CDR2 SQIVND (reference sequence). V gave up 4 bases and J gave up 7 bases, with 14 bases separating them. This CDR3 is 15 amino acids long. The chain's CDR3 is CASSKGASVNSPLHF. For the CDR3, the DNA is TGTGCCAGTAGTAAGGGTGCCTCAGTGAATTCACCCCTCCACTTT.

This chain uses TRBV7-2 with TRBJ1-5; TRBD1 might be the D (5 bases). V gave up 6 bases and J gave up 5 bases, with 11 bases separating them. CDR3 length: 13 residues. Germline assignment: CDR1 SGHTA and CDR2 FQGNSA. As DNA, the CDR3 is TGTGCCAGCAGAGAAGTGGGGGATCAGCCCCAGCATTTT. This codes for CASREVGDQPQHF.

The gene calls are TRBV6-6 and TRBJ1-2; 8 bases align to TRBD1. V lost 7 bases to trimming and J lost 5 bases; unmatched junction nucleotides: 12. The CDR3 sequence is 15 residues long. Germline lookup yields CDR1 MNHNY and CDR2 SVGAGI (reference sequence). CDR3 DNA sequence: TGTGCCAGCACCCCAACCCGACAGGGGATATATGGCTACACCTTC. It yields the protein CASTPTRQGIYGYTF.

The chain joins TRBV30 to TRBJ2-7, with TRBD1 identical over 8 bases. Germline-derived CDR1 and CDR2 are GTSNPN and SVGIG (reference sequence). Trimming cost V 8 bases and J 6 bases; bases outside gene matches: 9. The CDR3 runs to 12 residues. In DNA, the CDR3 is TGTGCCGGTGACAGGGGATCTCTCGAGCAGTACTTC. Encoded protein: CAGDRGSLEQYF. Variable domain in full (rest from reference TRBV30 and TRBJ2-7): SQTIHQWPATLVQPVGSPLSLECTVEGTSNPNLYWYRQAAGRGLQLLFYSVGIGQISSEVPQNLSASRPQDRQFILSSKKLLLSDSGFYLCAGDRGSLEQYFGPGTRLTVT.

The chain employs TRBV19 and TRBJ1-2; D ambiguous. Trimming took 8 bases from V and 8 from J, leaving 21 bases between them. Germline CDR1 LNHDA, CDR2 SQIVND (reference sequence). The CDR3 has 14 amino acids. CDR3 sequence reads: CASHSDRPTNGYTF. The CDR3 DNA reads as TGTGCCAGTCACTCCGACCGGCCCACTAACGGCTACACCTTC.

The chain links TRBV28 to TRBJ1-5; weak D call: TRBD1 (6 bases). This CDR3 has 14 residues. The V end was cut by 5 bases, the J end by 6 bases, with 14 bases between. In germline, CDR1 is MDHEN, CDR2 SYDVKM. This chain's CDR3 is CASSPHREGQPQHF. In DNA form, the CDR3 reads TGTGCCAGCAGTCCCCACAGGGAAGGTCAGCCCCAGCATTTT.

The V gene is TRBV7-9, the J gene TRBJ2-1; D ambiguous. Trimming pared 5 bases from V and 4 bases from J, leaving 12 bases between. Germline V CDR1 and CDR2: SEHNR, FQNEAQ (reference sequence). The CDR3 extends over 14 amino acids. CDR3 sequence: CASSQHPAYNEQFF. CDR3 nucleotides: TGTGCCAGCAGCCAACATCCAGCGTACAATGAGCAGTTCTTC.

The chain links TRBV12-3 or TRBV12-4 to TRBJ1-2; the D is unclear. The CDR3 has 12 amino acids. V lost 6 bases and J lost 8, with 13 bases in between. The CDR3 loop reads CASRPGTGGYTF. As DNA, the CDR3 is TGTGCCAGCAGACCAGGAACTGGGGGCTACACCTTC.